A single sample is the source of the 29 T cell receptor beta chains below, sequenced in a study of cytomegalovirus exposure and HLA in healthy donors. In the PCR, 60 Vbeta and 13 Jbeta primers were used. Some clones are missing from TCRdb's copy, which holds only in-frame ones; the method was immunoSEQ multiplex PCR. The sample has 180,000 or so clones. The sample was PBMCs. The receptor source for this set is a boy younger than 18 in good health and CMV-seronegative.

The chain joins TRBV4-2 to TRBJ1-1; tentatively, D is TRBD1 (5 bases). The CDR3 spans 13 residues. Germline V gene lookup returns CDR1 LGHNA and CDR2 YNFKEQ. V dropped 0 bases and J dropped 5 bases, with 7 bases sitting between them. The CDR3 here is CASSQEGATEAFF. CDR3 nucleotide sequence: TGTGCCAGCAGCCAAGAAGGGGCAACTGAAGCTTTCTTT.

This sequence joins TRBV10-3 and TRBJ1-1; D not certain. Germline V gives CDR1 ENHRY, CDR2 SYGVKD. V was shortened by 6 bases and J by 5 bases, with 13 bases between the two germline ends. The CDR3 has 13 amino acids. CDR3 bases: TGTGCCATCAGGCCCGAGGGCGGGACTGAAGCTTTCTTT. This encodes CAIRPEGGTEAFF.

In DNA form, the CDR3 reads TGTGCCAGCAGCGTAGGAGGACATGACCCTGGAAACACCATATATTTT. As protein: CASSVGGHDPGNTIYF. The chain carries TRBV9 and TRBJ1-3; D may be TRBD1 (5 bases). V was pared by 0 bases and J by 2 bases, with 12 bases between. Germline V CDR1 and CDR2: SGDLS, YYNGEE. The CDR3 consists of 16 residues.

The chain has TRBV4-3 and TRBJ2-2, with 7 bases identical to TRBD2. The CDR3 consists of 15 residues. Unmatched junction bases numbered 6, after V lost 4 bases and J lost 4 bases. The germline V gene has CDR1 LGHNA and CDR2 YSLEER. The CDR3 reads CASSRVSGVTGELFF. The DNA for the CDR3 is TGCGCCAGCAGCCGCGTGAGCGGGGTCACCGGGGAGCTGTTTTTT.

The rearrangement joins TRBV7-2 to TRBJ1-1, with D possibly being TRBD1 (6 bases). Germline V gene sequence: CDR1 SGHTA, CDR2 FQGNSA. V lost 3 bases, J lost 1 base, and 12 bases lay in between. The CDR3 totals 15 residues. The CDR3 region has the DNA TGTGCCAGCAGCTTCGCCGGACAGAAGAACACTGAAGCTTTCTTT. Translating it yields CASSFAGQKNTEAFF.

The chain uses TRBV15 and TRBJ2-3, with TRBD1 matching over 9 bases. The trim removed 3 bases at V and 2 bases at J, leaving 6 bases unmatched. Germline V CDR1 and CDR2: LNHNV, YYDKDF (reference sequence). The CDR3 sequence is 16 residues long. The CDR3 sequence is CATSSRTGAITDTQYF. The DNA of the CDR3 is TGTGCCACCAGCAGTCGGACAGGGGCGATCACAGATACGCAGTATTTT.

This CDR3 reads CASSGTGRLGTQYF. The CDR3 region has the DNA TGTGCCAGTAGTGGGACAGGGCGTTTAGGAACCCAGTACTTC. The chain couples TRBV19 to TRBJ2-7, with TRBD1 matching over 9 bases. V trimming: 5 bases; J trimming: 10 bases; junction bases outside the gene matches: 12. Germline assignment: CDR1 LNHDA and CDR2 SQIVND (reference sequence). The CDR3 runs 14 residues.

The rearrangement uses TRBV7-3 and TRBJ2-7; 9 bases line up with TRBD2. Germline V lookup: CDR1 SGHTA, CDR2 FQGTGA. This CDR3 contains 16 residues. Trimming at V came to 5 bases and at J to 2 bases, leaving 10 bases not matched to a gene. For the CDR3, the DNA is TGTGCCAGCAGCCCCAGTGGGGCGGGGGGGCCCTACGAGCAGTACTTC. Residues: CASSPSGAGGPYEQYF.

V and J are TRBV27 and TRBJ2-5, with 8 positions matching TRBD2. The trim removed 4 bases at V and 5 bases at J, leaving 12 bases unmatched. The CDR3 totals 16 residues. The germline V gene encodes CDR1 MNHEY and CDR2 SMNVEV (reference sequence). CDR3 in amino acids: CASSYSSGTRGETQYF. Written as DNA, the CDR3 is TGTGCCAGCAGTTATTCATCCGGGACTAGAGGGGAGACCCAGTACTTC.

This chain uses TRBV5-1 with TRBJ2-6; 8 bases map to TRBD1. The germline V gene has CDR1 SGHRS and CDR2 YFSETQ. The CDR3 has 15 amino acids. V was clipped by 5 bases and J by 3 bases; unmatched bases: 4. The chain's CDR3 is CASSMGQVGANVLTF. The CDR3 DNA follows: TGCGCCAGCAGTATGGGACAGGTTGGGGCCAACGTCCTGACTTTC.

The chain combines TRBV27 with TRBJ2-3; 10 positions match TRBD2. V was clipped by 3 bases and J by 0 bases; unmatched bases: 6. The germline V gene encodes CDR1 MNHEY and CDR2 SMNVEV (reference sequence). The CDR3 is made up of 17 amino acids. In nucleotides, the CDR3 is TGTGCCAGCAGTTTGGCTAGCGGGGGCCCTAGCACAGATACGCAGTATTTT. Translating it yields CASSLASGGPSTDTQYF.

The CDR3 DNA follows: TGTGCCAGCAGCTTAGGGAGGGACGGTGAAAAACTGTTTTTT. Residues: CASSLGRDGEKLFF. The V call is TRBV7-9, the J call TRBJ1-4; TRBD1 might be the D (5 bases). The V and J ends lost 1 base and 7 bases respectively, with 10 bases between them. CDR1 and CDR2 (germline): SEHNR, FQNEAQ (reference sequence). CDR3 size: 14 residues.

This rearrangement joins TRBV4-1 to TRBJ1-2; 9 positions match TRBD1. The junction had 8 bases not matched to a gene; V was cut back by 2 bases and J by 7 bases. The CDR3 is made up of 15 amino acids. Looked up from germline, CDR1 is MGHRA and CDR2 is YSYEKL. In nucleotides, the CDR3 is TGCGCCAGCAGCCAACCGGGACAGGGTATTGGTGGCTACACCTTC. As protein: CASSQPGQGIGGYTF.

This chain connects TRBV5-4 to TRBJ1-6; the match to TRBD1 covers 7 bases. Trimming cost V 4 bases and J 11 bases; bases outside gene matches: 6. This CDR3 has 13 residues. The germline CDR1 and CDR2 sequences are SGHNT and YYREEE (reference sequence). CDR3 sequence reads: CASSPDREPPLHF. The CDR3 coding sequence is TGTGCCAGCAGCCCTGACAGGGAGCCACCCCTCCACTTT.

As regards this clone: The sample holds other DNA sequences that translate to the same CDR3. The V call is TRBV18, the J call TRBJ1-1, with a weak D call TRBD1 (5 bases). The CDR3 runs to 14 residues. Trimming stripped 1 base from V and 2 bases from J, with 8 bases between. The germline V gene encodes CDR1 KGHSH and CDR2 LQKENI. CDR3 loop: CASSPQDSNTEAFF. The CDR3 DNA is TGTGCCAGCTCACCACAAGACAGTAACACTGAAGCTTTCTTT.

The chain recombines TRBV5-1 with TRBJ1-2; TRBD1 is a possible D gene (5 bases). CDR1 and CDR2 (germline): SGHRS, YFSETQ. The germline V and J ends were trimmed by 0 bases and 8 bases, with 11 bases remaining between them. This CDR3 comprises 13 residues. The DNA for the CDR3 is TGCGCCAGCAGCTTGGACCAGGGCCGCGGCTACACCTTC. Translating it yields CASSLDQGRGYTF.

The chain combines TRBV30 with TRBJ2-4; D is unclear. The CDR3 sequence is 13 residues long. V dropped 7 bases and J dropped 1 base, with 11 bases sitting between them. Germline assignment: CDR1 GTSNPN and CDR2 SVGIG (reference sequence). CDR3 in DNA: TGTGCCTATGGTCTGGGCGCCAAAAACATTCAGTACTTC. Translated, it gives CAYGLGAKNIQYF. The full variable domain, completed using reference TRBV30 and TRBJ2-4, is SQTIHQWPATLVQPVGSPLSLECTVEGTSNPNLYWYRQAAGRGLQLLFYSVGIGQISSEVPQNLSASRPQDRQFILSSKKLLLSDSGFYLCAYGLGAKNIQYFGAGTRLSVL.

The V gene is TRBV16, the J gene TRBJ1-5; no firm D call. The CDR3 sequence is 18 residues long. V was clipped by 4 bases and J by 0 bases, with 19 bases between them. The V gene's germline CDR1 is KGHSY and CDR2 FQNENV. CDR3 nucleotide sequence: TGTGCCAGCAGCCTTCCCGTCGGTCCCACGTATAGCAATCAGCCCCAGCATTTT. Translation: CASSLPVGPTYSNQPQHF.

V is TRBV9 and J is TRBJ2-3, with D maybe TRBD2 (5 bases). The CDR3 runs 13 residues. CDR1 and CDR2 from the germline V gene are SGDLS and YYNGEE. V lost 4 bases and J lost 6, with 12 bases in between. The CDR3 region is CASSPEGRDTQYF. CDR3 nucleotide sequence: TGTGCCAGCAGCCCTGAGGGCAGGGATACGCAGTATTTT.

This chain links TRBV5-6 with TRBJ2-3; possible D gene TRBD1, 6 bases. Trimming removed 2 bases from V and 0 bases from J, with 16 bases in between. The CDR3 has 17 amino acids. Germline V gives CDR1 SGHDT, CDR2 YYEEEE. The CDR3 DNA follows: TGTGCCAGCAGCTTACATACATGGACAGCTAGCACAGATACGCAGTATTTT. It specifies CASSLHTWTASTDTQYF. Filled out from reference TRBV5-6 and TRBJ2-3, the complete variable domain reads DAGVTQSPTHLIKTRGQQVTLRCSPKSGHDTVSWYQQALGQGPQFIFQYYEEEERQRGNFPDRFSGHQFPNYSSELNVNALLLGDSALYLCASSLHTWTASTDTQYFGPGTRLTVL.

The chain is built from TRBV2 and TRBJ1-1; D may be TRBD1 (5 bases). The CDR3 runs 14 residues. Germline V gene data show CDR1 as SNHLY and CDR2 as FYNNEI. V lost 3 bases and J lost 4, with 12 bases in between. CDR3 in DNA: TGTGCCAGCAGTGACGCCAGGGAACTCACTGAAGCTTTCTTT. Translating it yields CASSDARELTEAFF.

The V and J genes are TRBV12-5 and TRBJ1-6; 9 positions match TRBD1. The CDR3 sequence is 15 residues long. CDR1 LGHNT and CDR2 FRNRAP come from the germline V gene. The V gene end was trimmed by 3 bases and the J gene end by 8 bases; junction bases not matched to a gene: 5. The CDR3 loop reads CASGLMTGGYSPLHF. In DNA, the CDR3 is TGTGCTAGTGGTTTAATGACAGGGGGTTATTCACCCCTCCACTTT.

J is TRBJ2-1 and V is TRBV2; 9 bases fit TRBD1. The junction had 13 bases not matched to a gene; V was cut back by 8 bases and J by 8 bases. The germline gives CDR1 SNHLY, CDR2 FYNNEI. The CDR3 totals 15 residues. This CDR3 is CASLGAGQGFDEQFF. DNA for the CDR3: TGTGCCAGCCTTGGGGCGGGACAGGGTTTTGATGAGCAGTTCTTC.

CDR3: CASSLSPGGETQYF. DNA of the CDR3: TGCGCCAGCAGCTTGTCCCCCGGGGGAGAGACCCAGTACTTC. V is TRBV5-1 and J is TRBJ2-5, with a weak D call TRBD2 (6 bases). This CDR3 comprises 14 residues. CDR1 and CDR2 from the germline V gene are SGHRS and YFSETQ. V shed 1 base and J shed 4 bases, with 11 bases lying between them.

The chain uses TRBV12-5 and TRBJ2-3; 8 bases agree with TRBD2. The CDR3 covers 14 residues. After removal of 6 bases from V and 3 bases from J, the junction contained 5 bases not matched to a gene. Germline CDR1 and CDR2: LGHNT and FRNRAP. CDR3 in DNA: TGTGCTAGTGGCCATAGCGGGGTAACAGATACGCAGTATTTT. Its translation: CASGHSGVTDTQYF. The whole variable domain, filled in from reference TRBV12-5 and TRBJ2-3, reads DARVTQTPRHKVTEMGQEVTMRCQPILGHNTVFWYRQTMMQGLELLAYFRNRAPLDDSGMPKDRFSAEMPDATLATLKIQPSEPRDSAVYFCASGHSGVTDTQYFGPGTRLTVL.

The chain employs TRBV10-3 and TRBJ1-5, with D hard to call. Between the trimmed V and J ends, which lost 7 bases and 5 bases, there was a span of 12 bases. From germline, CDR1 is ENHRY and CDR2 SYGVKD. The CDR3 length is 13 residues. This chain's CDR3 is CAITDGSYQPQHF. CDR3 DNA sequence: TGTGCCATCACCGACGGGAGCTATCAGCCCCAGCATTTT.

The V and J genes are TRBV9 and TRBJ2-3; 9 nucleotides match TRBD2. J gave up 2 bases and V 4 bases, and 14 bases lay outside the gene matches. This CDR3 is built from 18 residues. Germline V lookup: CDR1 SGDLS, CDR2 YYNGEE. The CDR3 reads CASSRGPGAGGPTDTQYF. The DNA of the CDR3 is TGTGCCAGCAGCAGGGGTCCAGGGGCGGGGGGGCCCACAGATACGCAGTATTTT.

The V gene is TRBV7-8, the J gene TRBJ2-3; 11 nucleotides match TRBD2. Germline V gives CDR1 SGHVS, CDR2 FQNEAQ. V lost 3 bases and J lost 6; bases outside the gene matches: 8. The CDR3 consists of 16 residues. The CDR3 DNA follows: TGTGCCAGCAGCTTGAGCACTAGCGGGGGCTGGGATACGCAGTATTTT. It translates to CASSLSTSGGWDTQYF.

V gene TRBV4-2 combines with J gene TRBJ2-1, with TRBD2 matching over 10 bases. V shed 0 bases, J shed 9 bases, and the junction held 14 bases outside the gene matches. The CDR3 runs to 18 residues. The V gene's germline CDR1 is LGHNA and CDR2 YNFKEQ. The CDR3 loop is CASSQDQVPSGGGGEQFF. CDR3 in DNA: TGTGCCAGCAGCCAAGATCAAGTTCCGAGCGGGGGGGGTGGTGAGCAGTTCTTC.